This T cell receptor beta chain was recovered during a study of pediatric ulcerative colitis (dated by TCRdb to about 2019). A note on the overall study: From nine newly diagnosed, treatment-naive pediatric ulcerative colitis patients and a few non-IBD control children, paired blood and rectal samples were collected. General conclusions and limits of the study: Rectal pinch biopsies may have included blood-derived T cells, especially in patients with overt colitis. For technical reasons, the blood samples of a couple of patients yielded substantially fewer templates, so those samples were excluded from the blood-rectal overlap analysis. Compared with controls, ulcerative colitis patients showed significantly higher autologous blood-rectal clonal overlap, a finding that suggests increased T cell trafficking to inflamed tissue. With only a handful of individuals, the healthy control group was small. Because repertoires came from total lymphocyte DNA, patterns in rare subsets such as regulatory T cells may not be reflected. Features of the rectal repertoire distinguished controls, mild-moderate colitis patients and acute severe colitis patients, and in acute severe colitis, rectal diversity was reduced because of clonal expansions. A couple of rectal CDR3 clonotypes turned up in every ulcerative colitis patient but in none of the controls.

Through the immunoSEQ TRB Survey service, multiplex V and J primers were used to amplify rearranged CDR3 beta regions from genomic DNA. Survey-level sequencing depth of up to 500,000 reads per sample was used to keep depth equal across samples. The libraries were purified, combined into pools and sequenced with Illumina technology. The authors processed their data as follows. immunoSEQ online tools were used for productive clonality, sample overlap, pairwise scatters, CDR3 beta length, V/D/J gene usage and productiveness. Calculated diversity was the number of unique rearrangements divided by total templates times 100; Shannon and Simpson indices were also computed. For principal component analysis, Z-score normalized data were analyzed with the R prcomp function and the ggbiplot package. Blood-rectal clonal overlap within each subject was quantified with Morisita's index. Entries here come from immuneACCESS through TCRdb and include only in-frame sequences with V and J called. Some clones fail to appear in such tables; in the studies checked, an unresolved V gene covers under half of the shortfall, and the cause of the remainder is unknown. The V and J calls and the clone size are those of that table, but D and trimming were determined from the DNA. The sample table records under 15,000 clones; around 77% of these occur just once. The top ten hold approximately 4.5% of the sample.

With respect to this clone: Its antigen is unknown. No quality values exist for individual bases; no much larger clone is one base distant.

Trimming takes 4 bases from V and 9 bases from J, and the germline ends sit 16 bases apart. The CDR1 and CDR2 encoded by the germline V gene are MDHEN and SYDVKM. The CDR3, from cysteine to valine, totals 13 residues. Only the CDR3 portion is preserved as DNA: 39 bases, with reading frame beginning at the first base. One to two pinch biopsies were taken from the rectum for research during colonoscopy. The control children had a colonoscopy because IBD was suspected, showed normal endoscopy both macroscopically and histologically, and did not receive an IBD diagnosis during the next year. Rectal biopsies were digested with proteinase K before DNA isolation. The Wizard kit (Promega) was used to extract genomic DNA from the blood and intestinal samples.

What was sequenced was gut tissue. This receptor chain uses TRBV28 and TRBJ2-7; the best D guess is TRBD2, with 6 bases matching. This clonotype was obtained from a boy aged 5-17 years who was a control in a study of pediatric ulcerative colitis. The CDR3 is CASSSGTLGGQYV. The sequenced DNA: TGTGCCAGCAGTTCCGGGACTCTCGGGGGGCAGTACGTC.